The 5 T cell receptor beta chains given below trace back to one sample, sequenced in a study of T cells in Graves' hyperthyroidism and ophthalmopathy. TCR beta CDR3 sequences were amplified from RNA transcripts. HTBI primers drove first-round RT-PCR of the TCR CDR3. TCRdb ran MiXCR on the multiplex PCR reads and lists one entry per CDR3 protein. The sample holds 470,000 or so distinct CDR3 sequences, around 20% seen once. The material sequenced was blood. All receptors derive from a man younger than 30 with Graves' hyperthyroidism.

This clonotype was picked up one time. This chain connects TRBV19 to TRBJ2-2, with D tentatively TRBD2 (5 bases). V dropped 7 bases and J dropped 6 bases, with 15 bases sitting between them. Germline lookup yields CDR1 LNHDA and CDR2 SQIVND (reference sequence). The CDR3 covers 14 residues. CDR3 bases: TGTGCCAGTACCGGGATCGGGTTCGCCGGGGAGCTGTTTTTT. Translation: CASTGIGFAGELFF.

In this sample, this clonotype turned up many times. Compared with germline, one end of the junction differs, possibly owing to a read error. V usage is TRBV7-7 and J usage is TRBJ2-5, with D unclear. Looked up from germline, CDR1 is SSHAT and CDR2 is FNYEAQ (reference sequence). This CDR3 region has 14 residues. For the CDR3, the DNA is TGTGCTAGCAGCGATGTTCGGGACCAAGAGACCCAGTACTTC. This translates into CASSDVRDQETQYF.

There are many counts of this clonotype. V gene TRBV6-1 combines with J gene TRBJ2-2, with unresolved D. The CDR3 runs to 13 residues. CDR1 and CDR2 (germline): MNHNS, SASEGT. With 5 bases removed from V and 4 bases from J, the gap between germline ends came to 8 bases. Written as DNA, the CDR3 is TGTGCCAGCAGTCCGATAGCCACCGGGGAGCTGTTTTTT. It codes for CASSPIATGELFF.

This clonotype was observed at least ten times. The chain joins TRBV4-1 to TRBJ1-5, with 10 bases lining up with TRBD1. The germline CDR1 and CDR2 sequences are MGHRA and YSYEKL. CDR3 length: 16 amino acids. The V and J ends lost 5 bases and 3 bases, in that order; junction bases with no gene match: 7. CDR3 sequence: CASSDRGRRNNQPQHF. The CDR3 nucleotides read TGCGCCAGCAGCGACAGGGGGCGGCGGAACAATCAGCCCCAGCATTTT.

This clonotype came up many times. The rearrangement uses TRBV11-2 and TRBJ1-1; D gene uncertain. The V and J ends lost 10 bases and 5 bases respectively, with 29 bases between them. The CDR3 extends over 17 amino acids. Per the germline V gene, CDR1 is SGHAT and CDR2 is FQNNGV. This chain's CDR3 is CAIHSPFPSGPRTEAFF. The DNA of the CDR3 is TGTGCCATTCATTCCCCATTCCCCAGCGGACCCAGGACTGAAGCTTTCTTT.